Detailed here is one TCR beta chain. This entry comes from a study of blood T cell repertoires in COVID-19. Study in general: Donors in the United States, Italy and Spain gave samples during acute or convalescent COVID-19. In each case, the material was cDNA or gDNA derived from T cells, B-cell-depleted T cells, or PBMCs.

How the authors handled the data: Amplifying reference gene primers gave estimates of nucleated cell counts. Some clones are missing from TCRdb's copy, which holds only in-frame ones; the method was immunoSEQ multiplex PCR. V, J and clone size derive from that table, while D and trimming were established from the DNA sequence. The data hold 97,000 or so clones, with 90% observed a single time. Germline V CDR1 and CDR2: MNHEY, SVGEGT. The CDR3 runs 12 residues. V lost 6 bases to trimming and J lost 6 bases, with 12 bases between them. This clonotype was obtained from a man in his fifties with acute or convalescent COVID-19. This chain connects TRBV6-2 or TRBV6-3 to TRBJ2-7; TRBD1 is a possible D gene (6 bases). The source material was peripheral blood. As DNA, the CDR3 is TGTGCCAGCAGCAAGACAGGACTCGAGCAGTACTTC. Its protein product is CASSKTGLEQYF.